Sequencing of this TCR beta chain was carried out in a study of identifying expanded T cells in peripheral blood. Study-wide results and caveats: Differentially abundant clones: roughly 1.2 between replicates, 16.4 at roughly 15 days, roughly 18 at four.

V dropped 5 bases and J dropped 0 bases, with 5 bases sitting between them. This CDR3 contains 13 residues. Germline V gives CDR1 SGHTA, CDR2 FQGNSA. TCRdb's copy holds only in-frame clones and misses some; the assay was immunoSEQ multiplex PCR. The sample shows more than 65,000 clones, about 91% of them seen only once. During the collection period, no donor immune events like infections were recorded. A word on this clone: The antigen is not known.

The origin of this receptor is a person between 18 and 75 years old in good health. V is TRBV7-2 and J is TRBJ1-3; D not certain. Sequenced: blood. The CDR3 loop is CASSPSSGNTIYF. The CDR3 coding sequence is TGTGCCAGCAGCCCAAGCTCTGGAAACACCATATATTTT.